This TCR delta chain was sequenced during a study of gamma-delta T cells after stem cell transplantation. Germline CDR1 reads GEAIGNYY; CDR2 reads EKD. V gave up 2 bases and J gave up 12 bases; unmatched junction bases: 6. The CDR3 has 13 residues. TCRdb re-processed the RT-PCR reads using CATT. The sample holds under 2,500 delta-chain clones, 44% seen once. This receptor was taken from a human donor. It is not recorded whose cells these are; they may come from a transplant donor. The genes are TRDV2 and TRDJ1; 12 nucleotides line up with TRDD3. Input material: gamma-delta T cells. CDR3 in amino acids: CACDKLGDTKVIF. The CDR3 DNA sequence: TGTGCCTGTGACAAGCTGGGGGATACGAAGGTCATCTTT.